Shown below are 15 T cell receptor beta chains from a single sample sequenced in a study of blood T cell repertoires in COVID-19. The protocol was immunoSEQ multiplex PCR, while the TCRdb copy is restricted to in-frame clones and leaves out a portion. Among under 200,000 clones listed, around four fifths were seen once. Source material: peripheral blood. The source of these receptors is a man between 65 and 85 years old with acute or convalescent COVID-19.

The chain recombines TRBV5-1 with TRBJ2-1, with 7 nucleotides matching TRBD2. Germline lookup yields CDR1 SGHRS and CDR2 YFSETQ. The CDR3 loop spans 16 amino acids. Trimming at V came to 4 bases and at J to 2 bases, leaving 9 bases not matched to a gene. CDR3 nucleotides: TGCGCCAGCAGCGAGACTAGCCCCATAACCTACAATGAGCAGTTCTTC. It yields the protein CASSETSPITYNEQFF.

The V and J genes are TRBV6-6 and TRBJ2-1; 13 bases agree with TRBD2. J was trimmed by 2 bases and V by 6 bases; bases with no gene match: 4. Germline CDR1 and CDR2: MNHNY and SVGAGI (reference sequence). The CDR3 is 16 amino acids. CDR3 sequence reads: CASRTSGGTTYNEQFF. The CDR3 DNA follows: TGTGCCAGCAGGACTAGCGGGGGGACTACCTACAATGAGCAGTTCTTC.

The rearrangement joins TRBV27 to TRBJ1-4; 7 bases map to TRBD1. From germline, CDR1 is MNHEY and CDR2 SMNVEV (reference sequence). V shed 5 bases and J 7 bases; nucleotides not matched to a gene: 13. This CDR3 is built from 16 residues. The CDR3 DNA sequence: TGTGCCAGCAGTAGAGGTACAGGGGTTCTTGTTGAAAAACTGTTTTTT. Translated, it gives CASSRGTGVLVEKLFF.

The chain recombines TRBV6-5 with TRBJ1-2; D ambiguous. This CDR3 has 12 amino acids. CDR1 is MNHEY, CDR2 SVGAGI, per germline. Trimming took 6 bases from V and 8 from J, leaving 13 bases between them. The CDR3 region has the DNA TGTGCCAGCAGGAAGGCGGCGGGGGGCTACACCTTC. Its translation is CASRKAAGGYTF.

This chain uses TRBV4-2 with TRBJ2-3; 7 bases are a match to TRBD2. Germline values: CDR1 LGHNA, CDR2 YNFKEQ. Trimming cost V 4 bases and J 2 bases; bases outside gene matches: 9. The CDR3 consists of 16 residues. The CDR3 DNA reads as TGTGCCAGCAGCCCCGGCGGGGGACTAAACACAGATACGCAGTATTTT. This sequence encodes CASSPGGGLNTDTQYF.

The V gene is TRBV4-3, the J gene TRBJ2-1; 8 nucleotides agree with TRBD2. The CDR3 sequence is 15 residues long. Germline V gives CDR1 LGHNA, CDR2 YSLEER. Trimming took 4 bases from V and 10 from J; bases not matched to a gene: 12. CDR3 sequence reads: CASSPQGLAPREQFF. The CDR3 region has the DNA TGCGCCAGCAGCCCTCAAGGACTAGCCCCCCGGGAGCAGTTCTTC.

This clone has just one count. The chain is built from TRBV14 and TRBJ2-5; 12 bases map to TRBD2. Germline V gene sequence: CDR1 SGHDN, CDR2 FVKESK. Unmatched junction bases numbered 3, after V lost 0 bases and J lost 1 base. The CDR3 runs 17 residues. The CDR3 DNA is TGTGCCAGCAGCCAAGATTCACTAGCGGGGGGCCAAGAGACCCAGTACTTC. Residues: CASSQDSLAGGQETQYF. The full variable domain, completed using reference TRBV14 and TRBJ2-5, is EAGVTQFPSHSVIEKGQTVTLRCDPISGHDNLYWYRRVMGKEIKFLLHFVKESKQDESGMPNNRFLAERTGGTYSTLKVQPAELEDSGVYFCASSQDSLAGGQETQYFGPGTRLLVL.

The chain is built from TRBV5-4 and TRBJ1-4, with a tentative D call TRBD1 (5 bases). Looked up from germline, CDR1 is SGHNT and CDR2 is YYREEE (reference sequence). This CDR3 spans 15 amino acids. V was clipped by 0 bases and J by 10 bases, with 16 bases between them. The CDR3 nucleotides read TGTGCCAGCAGCTTGGACAGGAGGGCCACCCGAAAACTGTTTTTT. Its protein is CASSLDRRATRKLFF.

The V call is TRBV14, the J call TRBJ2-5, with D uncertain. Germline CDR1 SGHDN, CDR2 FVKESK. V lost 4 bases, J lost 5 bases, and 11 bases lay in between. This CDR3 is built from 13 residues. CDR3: CASSRQARETQYF. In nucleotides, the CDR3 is TGTGCCAGCAGCCGTCAAGCCCGGGAGACCCAGTACTTC.

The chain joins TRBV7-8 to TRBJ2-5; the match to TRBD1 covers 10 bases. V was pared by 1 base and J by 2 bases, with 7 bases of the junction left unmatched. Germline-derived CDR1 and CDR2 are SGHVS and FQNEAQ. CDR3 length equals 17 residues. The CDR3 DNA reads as TGTGCCAGCAGCTTAGGAGACAGGACAGGGGGACAAGAGACCCAGTACTTC. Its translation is CASSLGDRTGGQETQYF.

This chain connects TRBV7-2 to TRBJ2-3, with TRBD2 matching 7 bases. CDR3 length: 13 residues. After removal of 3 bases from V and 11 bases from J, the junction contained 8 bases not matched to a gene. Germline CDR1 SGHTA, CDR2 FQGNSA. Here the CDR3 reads CASSLSGIPLQYF. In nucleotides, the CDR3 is TGTGCCAGCAGCTTGAGCGGGATCCCTTTGCAGTATTTT.

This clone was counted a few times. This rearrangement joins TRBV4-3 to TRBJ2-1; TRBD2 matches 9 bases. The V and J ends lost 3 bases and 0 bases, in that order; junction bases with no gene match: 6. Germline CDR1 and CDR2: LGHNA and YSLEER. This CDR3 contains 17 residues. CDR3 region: CASSQDRLAASYNEQFF. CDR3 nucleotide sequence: TGCGCCAGCAGCCAGGATCGACTAGCGGCCTCCTACAATGAGCAGTTCTTC.

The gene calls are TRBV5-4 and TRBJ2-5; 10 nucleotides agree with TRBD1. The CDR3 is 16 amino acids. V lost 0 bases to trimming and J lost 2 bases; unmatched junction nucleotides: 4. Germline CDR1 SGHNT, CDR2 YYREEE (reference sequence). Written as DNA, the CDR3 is TGTGCCAGCAGCTTGGCGGGACAGGGGAATCAAGAGACCCAGTACTTC. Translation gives CASSLAGQGNQETQYF.

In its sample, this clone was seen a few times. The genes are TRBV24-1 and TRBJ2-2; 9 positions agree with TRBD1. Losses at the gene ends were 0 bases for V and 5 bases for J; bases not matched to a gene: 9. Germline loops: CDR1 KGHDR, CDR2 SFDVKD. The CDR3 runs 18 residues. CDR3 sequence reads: CATSDLPNRGRRTGELFF. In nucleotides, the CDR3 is TGTGCCACCAGTGATTTGCCGAACAGGGGGCGAAGAACCGGGGAGCTGTTTTTT.

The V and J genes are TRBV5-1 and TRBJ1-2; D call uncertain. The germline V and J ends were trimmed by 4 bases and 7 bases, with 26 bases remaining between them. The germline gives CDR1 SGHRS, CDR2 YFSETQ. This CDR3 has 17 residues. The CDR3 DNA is TGCGCCAGCAGCCCGTGGGATCAGGCGGGCCAAATTCTTGGCTACACCTTC. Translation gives CASSPWDQAGQILGYTF.